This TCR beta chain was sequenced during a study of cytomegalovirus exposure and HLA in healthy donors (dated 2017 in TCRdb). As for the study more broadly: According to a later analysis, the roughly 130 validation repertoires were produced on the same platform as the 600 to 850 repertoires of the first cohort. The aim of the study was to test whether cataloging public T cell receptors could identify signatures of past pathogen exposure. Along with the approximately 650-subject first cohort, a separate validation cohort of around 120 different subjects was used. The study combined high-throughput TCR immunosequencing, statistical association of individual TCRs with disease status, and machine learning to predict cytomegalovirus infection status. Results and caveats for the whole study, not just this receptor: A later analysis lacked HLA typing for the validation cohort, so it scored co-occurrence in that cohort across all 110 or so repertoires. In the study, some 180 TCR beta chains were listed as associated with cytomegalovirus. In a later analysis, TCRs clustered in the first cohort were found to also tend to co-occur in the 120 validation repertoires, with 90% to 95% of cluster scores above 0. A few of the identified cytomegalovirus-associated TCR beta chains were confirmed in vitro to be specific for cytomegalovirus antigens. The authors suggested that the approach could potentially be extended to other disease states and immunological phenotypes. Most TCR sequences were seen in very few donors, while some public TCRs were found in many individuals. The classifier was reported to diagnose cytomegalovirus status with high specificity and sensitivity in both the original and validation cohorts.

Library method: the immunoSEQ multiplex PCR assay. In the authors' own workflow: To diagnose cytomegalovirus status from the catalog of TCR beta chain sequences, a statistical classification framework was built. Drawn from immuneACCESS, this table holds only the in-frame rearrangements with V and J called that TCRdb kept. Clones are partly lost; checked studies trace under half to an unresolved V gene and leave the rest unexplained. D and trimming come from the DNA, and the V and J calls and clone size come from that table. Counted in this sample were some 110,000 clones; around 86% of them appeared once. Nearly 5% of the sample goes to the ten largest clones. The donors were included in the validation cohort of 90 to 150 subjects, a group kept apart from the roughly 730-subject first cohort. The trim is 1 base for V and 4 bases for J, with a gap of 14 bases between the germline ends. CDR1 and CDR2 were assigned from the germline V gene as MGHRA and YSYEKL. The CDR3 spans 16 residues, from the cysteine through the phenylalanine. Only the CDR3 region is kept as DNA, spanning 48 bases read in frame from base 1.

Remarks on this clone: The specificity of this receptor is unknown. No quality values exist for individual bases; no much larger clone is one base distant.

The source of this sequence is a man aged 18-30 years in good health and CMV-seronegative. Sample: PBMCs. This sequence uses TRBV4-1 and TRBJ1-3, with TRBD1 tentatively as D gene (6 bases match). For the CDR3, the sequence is CASSQADSEAGNTIYF. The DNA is TGCGCCAGCAGCCAAGCGGACAGCGAAGCAGGAAACACCATATATTTT.